Included here is one TCR beta chain sequence, with context. Its antigen is not yet known. The sample holds no much larger clone one base away, and base qualities are not on file. In total, about 650 healthy bone marrow donors made up the cohort. At the time of sampling, every cohort member was nominally healthy, though immune exposures that went unrecorded were likely present. The donor tested CMV seronegative and was one of the 352 seronegative cohort members. Every donor gave a peripheral blood sample, and the peripheral blood mononuclear cells from that sample were used for TCR beta sequencing. Genomic DNA extraction from the blood cell samples was performed with the Qiagen DNeasy Blood Extraction Kit. The data were obtained in a study of cytomegalovirus exposure and HLA in healthy donors (dated by TCRdb to 2015 to 2018). Background on the whole study: In an earlier analysis of roughly 590 of the donors, 276 Gb of sequence data and 95 million to 130 million unique TCR beta sequences from 180 million or so T cells were reported. About 300 gigabases of sequencing data and tens of millions of unique TCR sequences were included in an early release covering roughly 600 HLA-typed donors. Of the 398 genotyped donors, approximately 82% fell in the genetic ancestry cluster associated with self-reported Caucasian donors. The study aimed to test whether cataloging public T cell receptors could reveal signatures of past pathogen exposure. The T cell repertoires of 550 to 850 subjects were profiled by immunosequencing and related to cytomegalovirus serostatus. Besides the first cohort of about 730 subjects, a separate validation cohort made up of 95 to 150 different subjects was used. To predict cytomegalovirus infection status, the study brought together high-throughput TCR immunosequencing, statistical association of individual TCRs with disease status, and machine learning. A later analysis re-analyzed previously published TCR beta repertoires from 550 to 700 donors and added high-resolution HLA genotyping to study TCR occurrence patterns. The later analysis used no new phenotypic data to find candidate immune exposures, relying instead on TCR beta sequences and their occurrence across donors. To decide whether each TCR beta V gene segment behaved as functional or pseudogenic, an earlier analysis of some 580 of the donors relied on high-throughput TCR beta sequencing. Donor age, sex, ethnicity and CMV serostatus were compiled together with the repertoire data. A later genetic analysis took genome-wide SNP genotypes for about 55% of the roughly 700 donors and used that subset as a discovery cohort. All discovery cohort repertoires had been generated on a single sequencing platform. Class I and class II HLA loci were covered by the typing at four-digit resolution. The number of donors typed differed by locus, with about 629-630 for A, B, C, DRB1 and DQB1, roughly 520 for DQA1, over 600 for DPA1, and around 460 for DPB1. About five DR-DQ haplotypes were handled as single units for association and clustering, since linkage in the cohort was strong. Among roughly 400 genotyped donors of the cohort, an average of approximately 240,000 unique TCR beta nucleotide sequences was sequenced per donor, of which about 20% were non-productive.

The library was produced with the immunoSEQ multiplex PCR assay. For the multiplex PCR, a mixture combining 60 forward primers for TCR Vbeta segments and 13 reverse primers for TCR Jbeta segments was used. The CDR3 region of rearranged TCR beta genes was amplified from genomic DNA by a multiplex PCR assay. The Illumina HiSeq System was used to sequence the amplified TCR beta libraries as 87-base-pair reads. Processing in the source paper ran as follows. In a later analysis, roughly 80 million unique TCR beta chains were counted across the approximately 670 repertoires, and approximately 9.9 million of these chains were shared by at least two donors. To remove PCR and sequencing errors, raw reads were error-corrected and collapsed into unique sequences using a nearest-neighbor algorithm that merged closely related sequences. CDR3 sequences were aligned to IMGT reference sequences to assign V, D and J gene segments. For a sequence to be retained, at least a six-nucleotide match to both a V gene segment and a J gene segment was required. Rearrangements were classified as productive when the CDR3 lacked stop codons and remained in frame with V and J, and all other rearrangements were classified as non-productive. CDR3 was defined by IMGT convention, running from the second conserved V-encoded cysteine to the conserved J-encoded phenylalanine. The earlier analysis of more than 450 of the donors excluded sequences that lacked an unambiguous match to a single V gene segment. In an earlier analysis of 587 of the donors, V segments were called functional above 56.7% productive rearrangements and were called segregating when the between-donor standard deviation exceeded 5%. A statistical classification framework was built to diagnose cytomegalovirus status from the catalog of TCR beta chain sequences. V and J gene assignment, in a later analysis, came from comparing TCR nucleotide sequences with IMGT/GENE-DB human TR gene sequences. The TCRdist pipeline was used in a later analysis to assign CDR3 sequences and most-parsimonious VDJ recombination scenarios. A later analysis defined each TCR beta chain by its CDR3 amino acid sequence plus V-gene family, and excluded reads lacking a unique V-gene family. To address suspected cross-contamination and a sequencing artifact, a later analysis removed 450 to 700 highly shared, low-generation-probability nucleotide sequences. A later analysis calculated a clonal expansion index for each public chain from normalized within-repertoire ranks of inferred template counts. A later analysis computed generation probabilities with a VDJ recombination model fitted to out-of-frame rearrangements, and checked the results against IGoR. A later analysis scored TCR-TCR, TCR-HLA and TCR-CMV co-occurrence with hypergeometric tests, applying a repertoire-size bias correction to TCR pairs. A later analysis estimated false discovery rates by permuting HLA or CMV assignments 20 times. A later analysis grouped co-occurring TCRs with DBSCAN, adding TCRdist sequence similarity when clustering within HLA-allele-positive subsets. Repertoires with fewer than 30,000 or more than 120,000 public chains were left out of co-occurrence clustering, as were about 5 repertoires with anomalous nucleotide sharing. The immuneACCESS repertoire file appears here via TCRdb, limited to in-frame rearrangements. These files lack a portion of the clones; in checked studies, under half of the deficit traces to unresolved V genes, and the cause of the others is not known. That table supplies the V and J calls and clone size; D and trimming were determined from the DNA. Here the sample has hundreds of thousands of clones; over 75% occur a single time. The top ten clonotypes cover more than 0.45% of the sample.

Paper-wide results and their limitations: Roughly uniform sequencing depth across donors was assumed in presence/absence analyses, although this assumption may not hold. A later genetic analysis associated a missense DCLRE1C variant with V-gene and J-gene trimming of TCR beta chains, and an independent cohort replicated the association. In a later genetic analysis, fewer N-insertions in productive TCRs were reported among donors in an Asian-associated ancestry cluster than the roughly 640-donor mean. A later analysis found that TCR association rates varied across HLA loci, with DRB1 alleles showing the most associated TCRs and HLA-C alleles the fewest. The authors suggested that the approach could potentially be extended to other disease states and immunological phenotypes. The cohort was sequenced for TCR beta chains only, and without alpha or paired-chain data the features that could be detected were limited. Because counts were too low, about 18 rarely observed V segments, including chromosome 9 orphons, were left out of the earlier analysis of 587 of the donors. A later analysis reported that several top co-occurrence clusters appeared linked to parvovirus B19, influenza, CMV and Epstein-Barr virus. A later analysis found that most CMV-associated TCR beta chains appeared HLA-restricted, with HLA associations seemingly driven largely by CMV exposure. HLA typing was unavailable for some donors at each locus, so association tests used only the typed subset. Some IMGT-functional V segments, including TRBV6-2 and TRBV6-3, could not be told apart with the 87-base-pair reads, so those segments were excluded. CMV serostatus was the only immune exposure information available for the cohort. In the study, around 150 TCR beta chains were listed as associated with cytomegalovirus. Correlated functional status among segregating V segments might be attributable to linkage disequilibrium, but an unknown experimental factor could not be ruled out. When HLA alleles, especially DR and DQ, strongly co-occurred, attributing TCR associations to individual alleles was difficult. In vitro tests confirmed that a few of the cytomegalovirus-associated TCR beta chains recognize cytomegalovirus antigens. A later analysis associated 15,000 or so TCR beta sequences with specific HLA alleles at a false discovery rate of 0.05. Most TCR sequences were observed very rarely across donors, whereas some public TCRs were present in many individuals. A cluster of highly shared sequence variants was judged likely to represent a technical artifact of the sequencing pipeline. Compared with equally common non-associated chains, HLA-associated TCR beta chains in a later analysis were more clonally expanded and had lower generation probabilities. The classifier was reported to diagnose cytomegalovirus status with high specificity and sensitivity in both the original cohort and the validation cohort. In an earlier analysis of roughly 560 of the donors, most TCR beta V segments were observed in productive rearrangements about 87% or about 30% of the time, broadly matching IMGT annotations. A further reported finding was that TCR beta sequences accurately predicted the HLA-A and HLA-B alleles for most subjects in the first cohort.

From a lookup of the germline V gene (reference sequence), CDR1 and CDR2 are LNHNV and YYDKDF. The CDR3, from cysteine to phenylalanine, totals 15 residues. Only the CDR3 region is kept as DNA, spanning 45 bases read in frame from base 1. A distance of 10 bases separates the germline ends of V and J, which lose 2 bases and 0 bases respectively. The sequenced sample consisted of PBMCs. The rearranged chain carries TRBV15 and TRBJ2-5; TRBD1 is possibly the D segment (6 matching bases). The TCR originated in a boy between 10 and 17 years old in good health and CMV-seronegative. DNA sequence: TGTGCCACCAGCAGATTTAGGGGGAACCAAGAGACCCAGTACTTC. This encodes CATSRFRGNQETQYF.